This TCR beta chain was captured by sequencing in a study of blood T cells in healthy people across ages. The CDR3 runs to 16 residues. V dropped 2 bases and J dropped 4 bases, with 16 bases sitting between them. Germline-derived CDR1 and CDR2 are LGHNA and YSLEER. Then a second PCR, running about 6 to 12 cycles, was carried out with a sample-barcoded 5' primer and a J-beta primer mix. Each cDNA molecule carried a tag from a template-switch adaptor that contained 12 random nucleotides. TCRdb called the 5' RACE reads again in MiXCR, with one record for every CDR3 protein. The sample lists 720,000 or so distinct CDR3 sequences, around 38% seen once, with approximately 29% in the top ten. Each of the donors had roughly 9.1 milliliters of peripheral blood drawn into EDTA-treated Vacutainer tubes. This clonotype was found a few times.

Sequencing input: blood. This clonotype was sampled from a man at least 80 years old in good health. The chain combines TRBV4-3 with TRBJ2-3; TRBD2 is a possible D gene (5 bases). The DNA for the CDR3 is TGCGCCAGCAGCCAAAAAACTAGTGGTTCCTCAGATACGCAGTATTTT. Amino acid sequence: CASSQKTSGSSDTQYF.